Sequencing of this T cell receptor beta chain was carried out in a study of blood T cell repertoires in COVID-19. Study-level background: Material from acute and convalescent COVID-19 was sourced from the United States, Italy and Spain. The analysed material was cDNA or gDNA that came from T cells, B-cell-depleted T cells, or PBMCs.

CDR1 is GTSNPN and CDR2 is SVGIG in the germline V gene (reference sequence). J gave up 6 bases and V 3 bases, and 5 bases lay outside the gene matches. There are 13 residues in the CDR3. Authors' analysis steps: How many nucleated cells were present was estimated from reference gene primer amplification. The protocol was immunoSEQ multiplex PCR, while the TCRdb copy is restricted to in-frame clones and leaves out a portion. The V and J calls and clone size come from that table; D and trimming were worked out from the DNA. The data show about 170,000 clones, with approximately 90% seen just once and 3% to 4.5% held by the top ten.

The sequenced sample consisted of peripheral blood. The chain couples TRBV30 to TRBJ1-2; 9 bases line up with TRBD1. The clonotype comes from a young man with active or convalescent COVID-19. The CDR3 here is CAWSGTGKNGYTF. The CDR3 nucleotides are TGTGCCTGGAGCGGGACAGGGAAAAATGGCTACACCTTC.